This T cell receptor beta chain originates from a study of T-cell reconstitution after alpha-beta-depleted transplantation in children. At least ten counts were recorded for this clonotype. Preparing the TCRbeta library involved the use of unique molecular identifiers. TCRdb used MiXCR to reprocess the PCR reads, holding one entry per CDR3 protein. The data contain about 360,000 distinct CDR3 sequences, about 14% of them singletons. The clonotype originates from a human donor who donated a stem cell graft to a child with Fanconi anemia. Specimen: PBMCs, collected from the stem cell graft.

This chain's CDR3 is CATSDGTDNTGELFF. The CDR3, as DNA: TGTGCCACCAGTGATGGGACAGATAACACCGGGGAGCTGTTTTTT. The gene calls are TRBV24-1 and TRBJ2-2; 7 nucleotides agree with TRBD1. Germline lookup yields CDR1 KGHDR and CDR2 SFDVKD. V lost 3 bases to trimming and J lost 2 bases; unmatched junction nucleotides: 2. There are 15 residues in the CDR3.